This TCR beta chain was captured by sequencing in a study of regulatory T cells in long-lasting Graves disease. Study details: Persistent Graves' disease meant over 5 years of antithyroid drugs with positive TSH receptor antibodies.

General study findings and limits: Blood alone, not thyroid tissue, was studied. Those with persistent disease had in common more public clonotypes (about 3,000) than new patients (around 910).

About this clonotype itself: What it recognizes is unknown. The junction differs from germline at one of its ends, possibly a read error.

CDR3-region Arm-PCR and iRepertoire HTBI primers produced the TCR beta libraries. A single record per CDR3 protein comes from TCRdb applying MiXCR to the multiplex PCR reads. Of about 310,000 distinct CDR3 sequences in the sample, around a fifth were seen once. The CDR3 length is 13 residues. The germline gives CDR1 SGHAT, CDR2 FQNNGV. Time point specified: persistent/refractory GD, antithyroid drugs over 5 years with positive TRAb. Generation of the TCR library employed RNA extracted from PBMCs. Graves' disease diagnosis used American Thyroid Association guidelines. The material was peripheral blood mononuclear cells (PBMCs), obtained when the disease was refractory, from a patient treated with antithyroid drugs. The sequence derives from a female donor with Graves disease. The gene calls are TRBV11-2 and TRBJ2-7, with TRBD1 identical over 9 bases. For the CDR3, the DNA is TGTGCCAGCCGCCGCACAGGGGGCTACGAGCAGCACTTC. It is translated as CASRRTGGYEQHF.